The clone carrying this T cell receptor beta chain has just a few counts. Generated by immunoSEQ multiplex PCR, the TCRdb table keeps only in-frame clones and is missing some. Of 90,000 to 110,000 clones listed, about nine tenths are singletons. Germline CDR1 is ENHRY and CDR2 is SYGVKD. The CDR3 runs to 14 residues. V was trimmed by 0 bases and J by 3 bases, leaving 8 bases between them. The data are from a study of control samples from healthy donors and cancer patients. The material sequenced was blood. V and J are TRBV10-3 and TRBJ1-1, with unresolved D. This receptor was identified in a human donor in good health. The donor label of this sample is uncertain. The CDR3 DNA is TGTGCCATCAGTGAGTCGACCGAATACACTGAAGCTTTCTTT. This encodes CAISESTEYTEAFF.